These 26 T cell receptor beta chains came from one sample sequenced in a study of Tregs in tolerant kidney transplant recipients. Clones were sequenced by immunoSEQ multiplex PCR, and TCRdb holds only the in-frame ones, with some missing. In the table there are fewer than 65,000 clones, approximately 85% of which are singletons. Sequencing used Tregs from blood, obtained before the transplant. The receptor source for this set is a human donor who received a combined kidney and bone marrow transplant.

The CDR3 sequence: CASTVLGGSYNEQFF. Written as DNA, the CDR3 is TGTGCCAGTACCGTACTCGGGGGTTCCTACAATGAGCAGTTCTTC. This chain connects TRBV19 to TRBJ2-1; D may be TRBD2 (6 bases). This CDR3 is 15 amino acids long. Trimming stripped 7 bases from V and 1 base from J, with 14 bases between. Germline V gene sequence: CDR1 LNHDA, CDR2 SQIVND (reference sequence).

The chain is built from TRBV19 and TRBJ1-2; 7 nucleotides agree with TRBD1. CDR1 LNHDA and CDR2 SQIVND come from the germline V gene (reference sequence). With 9 bases clipped from V and 8 bases from J, the junction kept 18 bases outside the gene matches. The CDR3 has 15 residues. The CDR3 DNA reads as TGTGCCAGCCGCCGCTTTTCGACAGGGCCCGCGGGCTACACCTTC. Protein product: CASRRFSTGPAGYTF.

This clone appeared once. This chain uses TRBV5-1 with TRBJ1-1, with D uncertain. The CDR3 covers 15 residues. V lost 0 bases, J lost 5 bases, and 14 bases lay in between. Germline V gene lookup returns CDR1 SGHRS and CDR2 YFSETQ. CDR3 sequence reads: CASSLAQARNTEAFF. In nucleotides, the CDR3 is TGCGCCAGCAGCTTGGCTCAAGCCAGGAATACTGAAGCTTTCTTT.

The chain carries TRBV6-1 and TRBJ1-2, with 8 bases aligning to TRBD1. Germline CDR1 MNHNS, CDR2 SASEGT. The length of the CDR3 is 16 residues. Germline trimming cut 4 bases from V and 3 bases from J; bases unmatched to any gene: 10. The chain's CDR3 is CASSGTRTGSDYGYTF. CDR3 DNA: TGTGCCAGCAGTGGCACTCGGACAGGGAGTGACTATGGCTACACCTTC.

The chain uses TRBV15 and TRBJ1-1, with TRBD1 identical over 12 bases. The CDR3 runs to 15 residues. Trimming removed 3 bases from V and 6 bases from J; junction bases left unmatched: 5. The germline V gene has CDR1 LNHNV and CDR2 YYDKDF (reference sequence). This CDR3 is CATSSLGQGAAEAFF. CDR3 nucleotide sequence: TGTGCCACCAGCAGCCTGGGACAGGGGGCAGCTGAAGCTTTCTTT. The full variable domain, completed using reference TRBV15 and TRBJ1-1, is DAMVIQNPRYQVTQFGKPVTLSCSQTLNHNVMYWYQQKSSQAPKLLFHYYDKDFNNEADTPDNFQSRRPNTSFCFLDIRSPGLGDTAMYLCATSSLGQGAAEAFFGQGTRLTVV.

This chain joins TRBV5-6 and TRBJ2-5, with 12 bases identical to TRBD2. Germline V CDR1 and CDR2: SGHDT, YYEEEE. J gave up 2 bases and V 5 bases, and 4 bases lay outside the gene matches. This CDR3 has 15 amino acids. This CDR3 reads CASSPTSGGQETQYF. In DNA form, the CDR3 reads TGTGCCAGCAGTCCGACTAGCGGGGGACAAGAGACCCAGTACTTC.

V is TRBV6-5 and J is TRBJ1-4; D perhaps matches TRBD1 (5 bases). Germline CDR1 and CDR2: MNHEY and SVGAGI. The CDR3 length is 15 residues. V lost 7 bases and J 8 bases, leaving 20 bases between the germline ends. DNA of the CDR3: TGTGCCAGCACCTTCCTCGGGGCGGGGGAAGAAAAACTGTTTTTT. Its protein product is CASTFLGAGEEKLFF.

The chain employs TRBV19 and TRBJ2-7; possible D gene TRBD1, 6 bases. The CDR3 totals 12 residues. Germline assignment: CDR1 LNHDA and CDR2 SQIVND (reference sequence). V was cut by 2 bases and J by 6 bases, with 8 bases left in between. This CDR3 reads CASSISGAEQYF. CDR3 DNA sequence: TGTGCCAGTAGTATATCAGGGGCCGAGCAGTACTTC.

The chain recombines TRBV6-6 with TRBJ2-7; D gene unclear. CDR3 size: 15 residues. The V end was cut by 0 bases, the J end by 3 bases, with 12 bases between. Looked up from germline, CDR1 is MNHNY and CDR2 is SVGAGI (reference sequence). CDR3 sequence: CASSYSAEPIYEQYF. For the CDR3, the DNA is TGTGCCAGCAGTTACTCGGCGGAACCAATCTACGAGCAGTACTTC.

This chain connects TRBV4-2 to TRBJ1-5, with 7 bases that match TRBD1. CDR3 length: 19 residues. Germline V gene data show CDR1 as LGHNA and CDR2 as YNFKEQ. V was pared by 3 bases and J by 0 bases, with 14 bases of the junction left unmatched. The CDR3 is CASSHLAGTEADSNQPQHF. CDR3 DNA: TGTGCCAGCAGCCACCTAGCCGGGACAGAGGCAGATAGCAATCAGCCCCAGCATTTT.

The rearrangement links TRBV7-2 to TRBJ2-3; D not certain. V lost 5 bases, J lost 9 bases, and 9 bases lay in between. The CDR3 is 11 residues long. Per germline, CDR1 SGHTA and CDR2 FQGNSA. The CDR3 sequence is CASSPRRTQYF. Written as DNA, the CDR3 is TGTGCCAGCAGCCCTCGAAGGACGCAGTATTTT.

The genes are TRBV5-6 and TRBJ1-2; 7 bases align to TRBD1. This CDR3 region has 13 residues. V shed 3 bases, J shed 5 bases, and the junction held 4 bases outside the gene matches. The germline CDR1 and CDR2 sequences are SGHDT and YYEEEE. The CDR3 nucleotides are TGTGCCAGCAGCTCCAGGGGGAGGTATGGCTACACCTTC. Its translation: CASSSRGRYGYTF. The full variable domain, completed using reference TRBV5-6 and TRBJ1-2, is DAGVTQSPTHLIKTRGQQVTLRCSPKSGHDTVSWYQQALGQGPQFIFQYYEEEERQRGNFPDRFSGHQFPNYSSELNVNALLLGDSALYLCASSSRGRYGYTFGSGTRLTVV.

Written as DNA, the CDR3 is TGTGCCAGTAGTCCTAGGACAGGGGAGTATAATTCACCCCTCCACTTT. The encoded protein is CASSPRTGEYNSPLHF. The chain combines TRBV19 with TRBJ1-6, with TRBD1 identical over 9 bases. CDR3 length equals 16 residues. The V segment lost 5 bases and the J segment 4 bases; nucleotides outside the gene matches: 6. Germline lookup yields CDR1 LNHDA and CDR2 SQIVND (reference sequence).

V usage is TRBV5-1 and J usage is TRBJ2-3; TRBD2 might be the D (6 bases). V dropped 0 bases and J dropped 5 bases, with 10 bases sitting between them. This CDR3 contains 14 residues. Germline CDR1 reads SGHRS; CDR2 reads YFSETQ. DNA of the CDR3: TGCGCCAGCAGCTTGGCCGCGGGACTAGATACGCAGTATTTT. Amino acid sequence: CASSLAAGLDTQYF.

The chain is built from TRBV5-5 and TRBJ2-7, with D maybe TRBD1 (7 bases). Trimming took off 3 bases at V and 1 base at J, with 20 bases between the two ends. Germline CDR1 SGHKS, CDR2 YYEKEE (reference sequence). This CDR3 comprises 17 residues. The CDR3 DNA sequence: TGTGCCAGCAGCTCGGCGGGACAGATAAAATATTCCTACGAGCAGTACTTC. Translating it yields CASSSAGQIKYSYEQYF.

The V and J genes are TRBV2 and TRBJ2-1; TRBD2 agrees at 11 bases. There are 15 residues in the CDR3. CDR1 is SNHLY, CDR2 FYNNEI, per germline. The V gene end was trimmed by 6 bases and the J gene end by 5 bases; junction bases not matched to a gene: 6. The CDR3 sequence is CASRKGTSGHNEQFF. The CDR3 bases are TGTGCCAGCAGGAAGGGGACTAGCGGACACAATGAGCAGTTCTTC.

The CDR3 sequence is CASSRGGVADTQYF. CDR3 in DNA: TGTGCCAGCAGCCGCGGGGGGGTCGCAGATACGCAGTATTTT. The chain has TRBV7-2 and TRBJ2-3; 9 nucleotides align to TRBD2. Germline values: CDR1 SGHTA, CDR2 FQGNSA. This CDR3 region has 14 residues. Trimming removed 5 bases from V and 4 bases from J; junction bases left unmatched: 4. The complete variable domain, with remaining parts taken from reference TRBV7-2 and TRBJ2-3, reads GAGVSQSPSNKVTEKGKDVELRCDPISGHTALYWYRQSLGQGLEFLIYFQGNSAPDKSGLPSDRFSAERTGGSVSTLTIQRTQQEDSAVYLCASSRGGVADTQYFGPGTRLTVL.

The rearrangement uses TRBV5-5 and TRBJ2-7; maybe TRBD2 (5 bases). Germline V CDR1 and CDR2: SGHKS, YYEKEE (reference sequence). The V gene lost 0 bases and the J gene lost 4 bases, with 8 bases spanning the gap. CDR3 size: 13 residues. Here the CDR3 reads CASSLDGVYEQYF. Here the CDR3 DNA reads TGTGCCAGCAGCTTGGACGGGGTTTACGAGCAGTACTTC.

This clone was recorded a few times. V usage is TRBV7-2 and J usage is TRBJ1-2, with D unclear. CDR3 length equals 15 residues. The V and J ends lost 5 bases and 7 bases respectively, with 20 bases between them. CDR1 SGHTA and CDR2 FQGNSA come from the germline V gene. The CDR3 sequence: CASSATTQRQVGYTF. CDR3 nucleotide sequence: TGTGCCAGCAGCGCTACGACACAACGCCAGGTTGGCTACACCTTC.

This clone was seen just once. V usage is TRBV2 and J usage is TRBJ2-7; tentative D call: TRBD1 (6 bases). The germline V gene encodes CDR1 SNHLY and CDR2 FYNNEI. V was cut by 3 bases and J by 4 bases, with 16 bases left in between. The CDR3 is 15 amino acids. CDR3 coding DNA: TGTGCCAGCAGTGACAGGGGTGTCCTATTATACGAGCAGTACTTC. It encodes CASSDRGVLLYEQYF.

This clone showed up just once. The V and J genes are TRBV6-6 and TRBJ1-5; no definite D call. The germline V and J ends were trimmed by 0 bases and 5 bases, with 2 bases remaining between them. The germline V gene encodes CDR1 MNHNY and CDR2 SVGAGI (reference sequence). This CDR3 comprises 12 residues. The CDR3 DNA sequence: TGTGCCAGCAGTTACTCGGATCAGCCCCAGCATTTT. Translated, it gives CASSYSDQPQHF.

The chain couples TRBV11-2 to TRBJ2-7, with TRBD1 matching over 7 bases. The V and J ends lost 5 bases and 7 bases, in that order; junction bases with no gene match: 11. This CDR3 is 14 amino acids long. Germline V gene lookup returns CDR1 SGHAT and CDR2 FQNNGV. Written as DNA, the CDR3 is TGTGCCAGCAGCGCAACCACAGGGGTAGGGGAGCAGTACTTC. It yields the protein CASSATTGVGEQYF.

The chain links TRBV10-2 to TRBJ1-5; 9 bases map to TRBD1. The CDR3 consists of 16 residues. J gave up 0 bases and V 4 bases, and 4 bases lay outside the gene matches. Germline V lookup: CDR1 WSHSY, CDR2 SAAADI. The DNA for the CDR3 is TGCGCCAGCAGTGCGACAGGGGGTTATAGCAATCAGCCCCAGCATTTT. Its translation: CASSATGGYSNQPQHF.

The V and J genes are TRBV28 and TRBJ2-2; TRBD2 agrees at 14 bases. The length of the CDR3 is 19 residues. The junction had 9 bases not matched to a gene; V was cut back by 6 bases and J by 0 bases. Germline values: CDR1 MDHEN, CDR2 SYDVKM. The chain's CDR3 is CASRAPGLAGASNTGELFF. The CDR3 nucleotides are TGTGCCAGCAGGGCTCCGGGACTAGCGGGGGCCTCGAACACCGGGGAGCTGTTTTTT.

The CDR3 loop reads CASSERGLQSNYEQYF. The CDR3 nucleotides are TGCGCCAGCAGCGAGAGAGGCCTACAATCAAACTACGAGCAGTACTTC. The J gene is TRBJ2-7, the V gene TRBV10-2; the D is unclear. Germline assignment: CDR1 WSHSY and CDR2 SAAADI. CDR3 length: 16 residues. V was pared by 6 bases and J by 3 bases, with 21 bases between.

CDR3 region: CASSLSRRNTQYF. In nucleotides, the CDR3 is TGTGCCAGCAGCTTATCCCGGAGGAATACGCAGTATTTT. The gene calls are TRBV11-2 and TRBJ2-3; perhaps TRBD2 as D (5 bases). The CDR3 extends over 13 amino acids. Germline lookup yields CDR1 SGHAT and CDR2 FQNNGV. With 2 bases removed from V and 7 bases from J, the gap between germline ends came to 10 bases.